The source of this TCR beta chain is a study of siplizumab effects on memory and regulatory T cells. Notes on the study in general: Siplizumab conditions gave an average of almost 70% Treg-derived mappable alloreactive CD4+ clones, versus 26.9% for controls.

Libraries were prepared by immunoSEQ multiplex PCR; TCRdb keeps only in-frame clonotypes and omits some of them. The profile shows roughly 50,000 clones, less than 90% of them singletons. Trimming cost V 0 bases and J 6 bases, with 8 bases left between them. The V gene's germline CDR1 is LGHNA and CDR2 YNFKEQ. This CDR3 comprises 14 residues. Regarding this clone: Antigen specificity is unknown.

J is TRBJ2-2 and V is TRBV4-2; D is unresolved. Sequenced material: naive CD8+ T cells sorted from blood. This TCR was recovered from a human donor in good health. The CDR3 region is CASSQERGSGELFF. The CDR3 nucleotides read TGTGCCAGCAGCCAAGAGAGAGGATCCGGGGAGCTGTTTTTT.